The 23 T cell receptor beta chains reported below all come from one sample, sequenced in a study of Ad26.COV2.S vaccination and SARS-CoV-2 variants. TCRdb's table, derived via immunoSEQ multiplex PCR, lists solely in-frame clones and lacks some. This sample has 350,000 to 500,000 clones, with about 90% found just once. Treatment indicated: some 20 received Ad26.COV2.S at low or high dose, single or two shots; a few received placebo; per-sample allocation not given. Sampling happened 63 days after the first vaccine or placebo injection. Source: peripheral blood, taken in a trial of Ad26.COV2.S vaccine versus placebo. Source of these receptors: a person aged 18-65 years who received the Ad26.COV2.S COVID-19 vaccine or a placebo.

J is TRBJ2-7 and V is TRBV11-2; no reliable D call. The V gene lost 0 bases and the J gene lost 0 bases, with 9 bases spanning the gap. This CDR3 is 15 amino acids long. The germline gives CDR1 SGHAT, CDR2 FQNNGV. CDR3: CASSLEASHSYEQYF. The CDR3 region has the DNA TGTGCCAGCAGCTTAGAAGCCAGTCACTCCTACGAGCAGTACTTC.

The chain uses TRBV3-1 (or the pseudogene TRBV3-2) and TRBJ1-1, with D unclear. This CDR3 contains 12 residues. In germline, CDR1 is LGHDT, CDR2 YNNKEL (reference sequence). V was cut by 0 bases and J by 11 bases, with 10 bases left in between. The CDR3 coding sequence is TGTGCCAGCAGCCAAGAGGAGAGCAAGGCTTTCTTT. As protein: CASSQEESKAFF.

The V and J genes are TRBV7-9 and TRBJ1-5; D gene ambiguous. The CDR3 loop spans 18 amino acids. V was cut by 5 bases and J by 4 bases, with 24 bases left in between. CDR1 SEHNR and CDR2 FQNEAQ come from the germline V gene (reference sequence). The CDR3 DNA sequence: TGTGCCAGCAGCCCCAGATACGACCCGGCCAGCAGGAATCAGCCCCAGCATTTT. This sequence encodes CASSPRYDPASRNQPQHF.

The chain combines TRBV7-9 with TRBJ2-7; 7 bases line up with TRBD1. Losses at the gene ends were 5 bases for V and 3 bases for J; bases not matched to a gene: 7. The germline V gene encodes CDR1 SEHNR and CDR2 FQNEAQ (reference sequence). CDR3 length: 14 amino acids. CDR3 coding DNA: TGTGCCAGCAGCGCGACGACAGGGATCTACGAGCAGTACTTC. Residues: CASSATTGIYEQYF.

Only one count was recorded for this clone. The CDR3 sequence: CASSRRAWGQQETQYF. CDR3 in DNA: TGCGCCAGCAGCCGCCGGGCTTGGGGACAGCAAGAGACCCAGTACTTC. The chain is built from TRBV5-1 and TRBJ2-5, with 7 bases lining up with TRBD1. V dropped 4 bases and J dropped 2; count of bases not matched to a gene: 11. The CDR3 spans 16 residues. The germline CDR1 and CDR2 sequences are SGHRS and YFSETQ.

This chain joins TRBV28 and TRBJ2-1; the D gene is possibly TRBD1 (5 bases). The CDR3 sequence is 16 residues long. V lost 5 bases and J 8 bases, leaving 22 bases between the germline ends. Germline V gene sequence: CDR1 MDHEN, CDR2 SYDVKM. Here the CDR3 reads CASSAPLPHRWHEQFF. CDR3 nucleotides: TGTGCCAGCAGTGCTCCCCTGCCCCACAGGTGGCATGAGCAGTTCTTC. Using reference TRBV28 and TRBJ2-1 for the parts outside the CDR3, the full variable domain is DVKVTQSSRYLVKRTGEKVFLECVQDMDHENMFWYRQDPGLGLRLIYFSYDVKMKEKGDIPEGYSVSREKKERFSLILESASTNQTSMYLCASSAPLPHRWHEQFFGPGTRLTVL.

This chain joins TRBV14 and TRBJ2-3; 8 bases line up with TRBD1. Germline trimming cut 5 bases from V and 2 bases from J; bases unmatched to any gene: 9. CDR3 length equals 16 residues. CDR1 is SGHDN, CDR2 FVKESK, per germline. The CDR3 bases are TGTGCCAGCAGCTCACGCCGGGACAGGTTCACAGATACGCAGTATTTT. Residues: CASSSRRDRFTDTQYF.

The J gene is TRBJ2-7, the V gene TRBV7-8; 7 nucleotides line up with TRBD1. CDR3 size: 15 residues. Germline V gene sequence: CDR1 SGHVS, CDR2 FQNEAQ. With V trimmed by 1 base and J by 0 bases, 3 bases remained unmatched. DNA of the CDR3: TGTGCCAGCAGCTTAGGGAGGACAGGCTCCTACGAGCAGTACTTC. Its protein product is CASSLGRTGSYEQYF.

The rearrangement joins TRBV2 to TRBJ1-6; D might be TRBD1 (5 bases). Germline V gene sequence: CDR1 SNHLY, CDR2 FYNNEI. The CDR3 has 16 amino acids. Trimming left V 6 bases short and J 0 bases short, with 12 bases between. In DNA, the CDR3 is TGTGCCAGCAGAGACAGCCCGAGCTCCTATAATTCACCCCTCCACTTT. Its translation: CASRDSPSSYNSPLHF.

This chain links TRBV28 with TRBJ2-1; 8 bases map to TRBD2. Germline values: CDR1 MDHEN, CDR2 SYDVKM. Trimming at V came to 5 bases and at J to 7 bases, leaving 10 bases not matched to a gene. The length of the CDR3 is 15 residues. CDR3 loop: CASSRSAGVVNEQFF. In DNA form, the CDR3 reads TGTGCCAGCAGTAGGTCAGCGGGAGTGGTGAATGAGCAGTTCTTC.

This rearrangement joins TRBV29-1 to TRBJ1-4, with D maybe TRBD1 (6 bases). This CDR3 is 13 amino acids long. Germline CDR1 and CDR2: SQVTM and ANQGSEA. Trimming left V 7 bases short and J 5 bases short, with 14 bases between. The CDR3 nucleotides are TGCAGCGGGCGGGGGGGCCCCAATGAAAAACTGTTTTTT. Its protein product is CSGRGGPNEKLFF.

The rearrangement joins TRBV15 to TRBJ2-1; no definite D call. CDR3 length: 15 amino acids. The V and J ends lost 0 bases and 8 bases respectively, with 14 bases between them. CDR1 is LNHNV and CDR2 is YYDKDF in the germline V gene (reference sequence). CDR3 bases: TGTGCCACCAGCAGAGATCCCCAGGCGGCCCATGAGCAGTTCTTC. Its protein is CATSRDPQAAHEQFF.

CDR3 coding DNA: TGTGCCAGCGCTGGAGGGAATGGGAACCCCTCTGGGGCCAACGTCCTGACTTTC. Residues: CASAGGNGNPSGANVLTF. This chain joins TRBV7-9 and TRBJ2-6; possibly TRBD2 for D (6 bases). From germline, CDR1 is SEHNR and CDR2 FQNEAQ (reference sequence). The CDR3 is made up of 18 amino acids. V lost 8 bases and J 0 bases, leaving 20 bases between the germline ends.

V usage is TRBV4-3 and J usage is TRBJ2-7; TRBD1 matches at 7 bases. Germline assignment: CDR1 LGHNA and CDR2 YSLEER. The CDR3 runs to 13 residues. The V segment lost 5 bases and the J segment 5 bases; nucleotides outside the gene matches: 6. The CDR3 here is CASSRDSSDEQYF. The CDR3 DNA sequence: TGCGCCAGCAGCAGGGACAGTAGTGACGAGCAGTACTTC.

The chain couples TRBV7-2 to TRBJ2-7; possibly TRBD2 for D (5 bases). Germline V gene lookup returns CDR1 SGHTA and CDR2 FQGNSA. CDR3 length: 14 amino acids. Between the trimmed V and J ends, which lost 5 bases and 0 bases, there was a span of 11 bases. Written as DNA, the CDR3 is TGTGCCAGCAGCGTAAGCGGATACTCCTACGAGCAGTACTTC. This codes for CASSVSGYSYEQYF. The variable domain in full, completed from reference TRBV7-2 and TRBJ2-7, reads GAGVSQSPSNKVTEKGKDVELRCDPISGHTALYWYRQSLGQGLEFLIYFQGNSAPDKSGLPSDRFSAERTGGSVSTLTIQRTQQEDSAVYLCASSVSGYSYEQYFGPGTRLTVT.

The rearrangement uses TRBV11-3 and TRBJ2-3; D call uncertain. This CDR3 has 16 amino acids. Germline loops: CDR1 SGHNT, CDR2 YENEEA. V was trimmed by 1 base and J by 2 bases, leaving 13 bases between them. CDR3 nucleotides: TGTGCCAGCAGCTTAGGTGGAGCAGGATCCACAGATACGCAGTATTTT. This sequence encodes CASSLGGAGSTDTQYF.

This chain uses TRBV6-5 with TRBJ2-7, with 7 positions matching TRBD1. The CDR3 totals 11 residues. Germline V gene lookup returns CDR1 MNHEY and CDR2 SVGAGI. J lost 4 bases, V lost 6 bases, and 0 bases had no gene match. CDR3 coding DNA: TGTGCCAGCAGCAGGGGGTACGAGCAGTACTTC. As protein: CASSRGYEQYF.

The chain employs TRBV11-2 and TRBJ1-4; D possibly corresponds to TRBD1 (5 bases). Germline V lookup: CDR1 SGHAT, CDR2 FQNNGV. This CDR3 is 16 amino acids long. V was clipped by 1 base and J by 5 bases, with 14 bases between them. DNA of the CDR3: TGTGCCAGCAGCTTAGTCCTTCAGGGAGAAAATGAAAAACTGTTTTTT. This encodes CASSLVLQGENEKLFF.

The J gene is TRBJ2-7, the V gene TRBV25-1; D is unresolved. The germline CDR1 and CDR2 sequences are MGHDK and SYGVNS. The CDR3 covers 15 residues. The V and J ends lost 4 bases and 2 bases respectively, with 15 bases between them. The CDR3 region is CASSGSRFTPYEQYF. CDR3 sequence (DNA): TGTGCCAGCAGTGGGTCCAGGTTTACTCCCTACGAGCAGTACTTC.

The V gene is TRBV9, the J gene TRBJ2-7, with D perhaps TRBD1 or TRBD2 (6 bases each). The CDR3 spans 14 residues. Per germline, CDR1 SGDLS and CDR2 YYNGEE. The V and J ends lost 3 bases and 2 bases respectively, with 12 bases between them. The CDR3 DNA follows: TGTGCCAGCAGCGAATCCGGGGGCACCTACGAGCAGTACTTC. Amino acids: CASSESGGTYEQYF.

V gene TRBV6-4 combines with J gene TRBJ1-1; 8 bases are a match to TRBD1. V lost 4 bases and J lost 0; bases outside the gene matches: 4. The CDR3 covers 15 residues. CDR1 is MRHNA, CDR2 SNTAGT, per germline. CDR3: CASSGQGILNTEAFF. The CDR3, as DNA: TGTGCCAGCAGTGGACAGGGGATCCTGAACACTGAAGCTTTCTTT.

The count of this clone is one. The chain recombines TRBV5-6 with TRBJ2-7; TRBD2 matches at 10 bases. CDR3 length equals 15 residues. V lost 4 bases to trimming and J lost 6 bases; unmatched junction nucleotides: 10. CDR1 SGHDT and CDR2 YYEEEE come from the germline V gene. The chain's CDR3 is CASSLTGLAMGEQYF. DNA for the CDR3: TGTGCCAGCAGCCTGACGGGACTAGCGATGGGCGAGCAGTACTTC. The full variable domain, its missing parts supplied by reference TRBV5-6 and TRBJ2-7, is DAGVTQSPTHLIKTRGQQVTLRCSPKSGHDTVSWYQQALGQGPQFIFQYYEEEERQRGNFPDRFSGHQFPNYSSELNVNALLLGDSALYLCASSLTGLAMGEQYFGPGTRLTVT.

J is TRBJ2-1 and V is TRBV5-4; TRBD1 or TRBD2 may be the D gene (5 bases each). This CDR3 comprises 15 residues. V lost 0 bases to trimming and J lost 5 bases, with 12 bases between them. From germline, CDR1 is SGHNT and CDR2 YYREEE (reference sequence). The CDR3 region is CASSLGRRDDNEQFF. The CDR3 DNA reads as TGTGCCAGCAGCTTGGGTCGCAGGGACGACAATGAGCAGTTCTTC. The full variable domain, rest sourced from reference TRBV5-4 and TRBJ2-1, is ETGVTQSPTHLIKTRGQQVTLRCSSQSGHNTVSWYQQALGQGPQFIFQYYREEENGRGNFPPRFSGLQFPNYSSELNVNALELDDSALYLCASSLGRRDDNEQFFGPGTRLTVL.